One and the same sample provided the 8 T cell receptor beta chains below, sequenced in a study of identical twins. Each CDR3 protein is one row after TCRdb ran MiXCR on the 5' RACE reads. This sample has approximately 550,000 distinct CDR3 sequences, with under 25% found just once. These sequences were also reported in another study, on yellow fever vaccine responses in identical twins.

Sequenced input: CD4+ T cells sorted from blood. These receptors were taken from a woman aged 18-35 years in good health.

V usage is TRBV28 and J usage is TRBJ1-5, with 7 bases lining up with TRBD1. Germline V gives CDR1 MDHEN, CDR2 SYDVKM. V trimming: 8 bases; J trimming: 5 bases; junction bases outside the gene matches: 9. The CDR3 is 14 amino acids. The CDR3: CASSTTGAYQPQHF. DNA of the CDR3: TGTGCCAGCTCCACTACAGGGGCCTATCAGCCCCAGCATTTT.

Only a few counts were recorded for this clonotype. The chain recombines TRBV24-1 with TRBJ2-1; 8 nucleotides line up with TRBD2. This CDR3 has 17 amino acids. From germline, CDR1 is KGHDR and CDR2 SFDVKD. V lost 5 bases and J lost 7; bases outside the gene matches: 15. The CDR3 region has the DNA TGTGCCACCAGTGCCAGGGATTCCAGCGGGAGTAGGAATGAGCAGTTCTTC. Protein sequence: CATSARDSSGSRNEQFF.

This clonotype was counted a few times. The V gene is TRBV28, the J gene TRBJ2-2; tentative D call: TRBD1 (5 bases). The CDR3 covers 14 residues. Germline V gene lookup returns CDR1 MDHEN and CDR2 SYDVKM. V was clipped by 7 bases and J by 3 bases, with 12 bases between them. The CDR3 spells CASNGRGYTGELFF. CDR3 nucleotides: TGTGCCAGCAACGGAAGGGGTTACACCGGGGAGCTGTTTTTT.

CDR3 residues: CSARGTGSGLPYEQYF. The CDR3 DNA sequence: TGCAGTGCTAGAGGTACCGGGAGTGGGCTGCCCTACGAGCAGTACTTC. The V gene is TRBV20-1, the J gene TRBJ2-7, with a weak D call TRBD2 (6 bases). The germline gives CDR1 DFQATT, CDR2 SNEGSKA (reference sequence). The CDR3 is made up of 16 amino acids. V was shortened by 1 base and J by 2 bases, with 18 bases between the two germline ends.

CDR3 region: CAISESLAGSYEQYF. DNA of the CDR3: TGTGCCATCAGTGAGTCACTAGCGGGGTCCTACGAGCAGTACTTC. The V and J genes are TRBV10-3 and TRBJ2-7, with 10 bases matching TRBD2. CDR1 ENHRY and CDR2 SYGVKD come from the germline V gene. The CDR3 spans 15 residues. Losses at the gene ends were 0 bases for V and 1 base for J; bases not matched to a gene: 0.

This clonotype has more than one count but fewer than ten. The chain links TRBV6-6 to TRBJ2-5, with TRBD1 as a possible D gene (6 bases). Trimming took 6 bases from V and 5 from J, leaving 13 bases between them. The CDR3 length is 13 residues. Germline CDR1 is MNHNY and CDR2 is SVGAGI (reference sequence). In nucleotides, the CDR3 is TGTGCCAGCAGACCAACACAGGGTGAGACCCAGTACTTC. It specifies CASRPTQGETQYF.

This clonotype was seen only a few times. The chain has TRBV5-1 and TRBJ1-4; 7 bases match TRBD1. Per the germline V gene, CDR1 is SGHRS and CDR2 is YFSETQ. The CDR3 sequence is 13 residues long. Trimming cost V 5 bases and J 8 bases; bases outside gene matches: 6. The CDR3 bases are TGCGCCAGCAGACAGGGGTCAGAGGAAAAACTGTTTTTT. Translating it yields CASRQGSEEKLFF.

This sequence joins TRBV5-6 and TRBJ2-5; the D is unclear. V was pared by 4 bases and J by 5 bases, with 12 bases between. The CDR3 sequence is 13 residues long. From germline, CDR1 is SGHDT and CDR2 YYEEEE. For the CDR3, the DNA is TGTGCCAGCAGCAAGGCAGGTAGGGAGACCCAGTACTTC. It translates to CASSKAGRETQYF.